This T cell receptor beta chain came from a study of blood T cell repertoires in COVID-19. For the study at large: The United States, Italy and Spain supplied acute and convalescent COVID-19 samples. PBMCs, B-cell-depleted T cells, or T cells provided the cDNA or gDNA that made up the material.

J was trimmed by 2 bases and V by 5 bases; bases with no gene match: 9. Germline V gene lookup returns CDR1 SGHTA and CDR2 FQGNSA. This CDR3 spans 16 amino acids. Produced via immunoSEQ multiplex PCR; TCRdb's table is partial and in-frame only. The repertoire holds 95,000 to 150,000 clones, with around 89% as singletons. The sequenced sample was peripheral blood. This chain joins TRBV7-2 and TRBJ2-5; 9 nucleotides agree with TRBD1. This TCR was recovered from a man in his sixties or seventies with active or convalescent COVID-19. This CDR3 reads CASSAGTGKAQETQYF. For the CDR3, the DNA is TGTGCCAGCAGCGCCGGGACAGGGAAGGCGCAAGAGACCCAGTACTTC.